This T cell receptor (beta chain) was observed in a study of immune evolution from preneoplasia to lung adenocarcinoma. Broader study findings: T cell clonality was higher in KRAS-mutant than EGFR-mutant or wild-type nodules. Normal lung had the highest top T cell clone frequencies.

Of note for this clone: Its specificity is not known.

The CDR3 is 15 residues long. Trimming at V came to 5 bases and at J to 0 bases, leaving 6 bases not matched to a gene. Germline assignment: CDR1 LNHDA and CDR2 SQIVND (reference sequence). TCRdb's copy holds only in-frame clones and misses some; the assay was immunoSEQ multiplex PCR. The table records 3,000 to 4,000 clones, about three quarters of them present only once. V and J are TRBV19 and TRBJ2-7, with 8 bases matching TRBD1. Specimen: FFPE atypical adenomatous hyperplasia tissue from the lung. Regarding subset: atypical adenomatous hyperplasia (AAH), lung preneoplasia. This TCR was recovered from a person aged 70 to 85 with lung adenocarcinoma. The CDR3 DNA follows: TGTGCCAGTAGTGACAGACAGGGGTTCTCCTACGAGCAGTACTTC. Translated, it gives CASSDRQGFSYEQYF.